The clone carrying this T cell receptor (beta chain) has at least ten counts. Its antigen is as yet unknown. An end of the junction differs from the germline gene, which may be a read error. The data derive from a study of Graves' ophthalmopathy and Graves' hyperthyroidism. For the study at large: Hyperthyroidism qualified as stable when ophthalmopathy did not develop within 18 months of follow-up. Study-level findings and limits: Appearing in blood as well were most expanded thyroid clonotypes above 0.001 frequency.

Excluded were patients with other autoimmune diseases, uncontrolled infections, pregnancy or lactation. Serum thyroxine and TRAb, along with clinical symptoms, thyroid ultrasound and orbital computed tomography, were what diagnosis relied on. The CDR3 is 11 residues long. Germline-derived CDR1 and CDR2 are SEHNR and FQNEAQ (reference sequence). Amplification of TCR beta CDR3 regions used RNA transcripts. First-round RT-PCR used HTBI primers; second-round multiplex PCR followed. TCRdb re-called the multiplex PCR reads with MiXCR, one entry per CDR3 protein. This table has about 550,000 distinct CDR3 sequences, under 45% appearing once.

The V and J genes are TRBV7-9 and TRBJ1-1; D not certain. The sequence was obtained from an adult man with Graves' hyperthyroidism. Sequencing was carried out using peripheral blood or thyroid tissue (not recorded which). This CDR3 is CASSLVTETSF. CDR3 sequence (DNA): TGTGCCAGCAGCTTGGTTACAGAGACCTCCTTT.